The rows below give T cell receptor beta chains drawn from one sample of a study of blood T cell repertoires in COVID-19. Profiling relied on immunoSEQ multiplex PCR, and the TCRdb table lists in-frame clones only, not all of them. This sample carries tens of thousands of clones, 80% to 90% of them seen once, and the ten largest clones take over 15%. The source material was peripheral blood. The receptor source for this set is an elderly woman with acute or convalescent COVID-19. The CDR3 runs from the conserved cysteine through the conserved F or W. D genes are given only for firm matches. A clone size is listed for some rows: how often the clone was seen (once, few, many), or a class if it is expanded.

clone_size	v_call	d_call	j_call	cdr3_aa	cdr3_nt
NA	TRBV24-1	NA	TRBJ1-1	CATSDGGRITEAFF	TGTGCCACCAGTGATGGAGGCAGGATCACTGAAGCTTTCTTT
NA	TRBV7-8	NA	TRBJ1-1	CASSFRGSNTEAFF	TGTGCCAGCAGCTTTAGGGGCAGTAACACTGAAGCTTTCTTT
once	TRBV5-4	NA	TRBJ1-1	CASSFTGSRTEAFF	TGTGCCAGCAGCTTTACAGGGTCTCGGACTGAAGCTTTCTTT
NA	TRBV12-5	NA	TRBJ1-2	CASSRGMSYTF	TGTGCTAGTAGCCGGGGAATGAGCTACACCTTC
once	TRBV19	NA	TRBJ1-5	CASSIRGTNQPQHF	TGTGCCAGTAGTATCAGAGGAACCAATCAGCCCCAGCATTTT
NA	TRBV20-1	NA	TRBJ1-1	CSASAGWWDTEAFF	TGCAGTGCTAGTGCAGGGTGGTGGGACACTGAAGCTTTCTTT
NA	TRBV10-3	NA	TRBJ1-3	CAIKSDGNTIYF	TGTGCCATCAAGAGCGACGGAAACACCATATATTTT
NA	TRBV11-1	NA	TRBJ2-5	CASSSSKGNAETQYF	TGTGCCAGCAGCTCCTCTAAGGGGAATGCGGAGACCCAGTACTTC
NA	TRBV5-1	TRBD1	TRBJ2-2	CASSPQGAIGELFF	TGCGCCAGCAGCCCGCAGGGGGCTATCGGGGAGCTGTTTTTT
NA	TRBV11-2	NA	TRBJ1-6	CASSPERGTPLHF	TGTGCCAGCAGCCCCGAAAGGGGTACCCCCCTCCACTTT
NA	TRBV7-9	NA	TRBJ2-1	CASSTLVGPRESSYNEQFF	TGTGCCAGCAGTACCCTCGTGGGCCCGAGGGAGAGCTCCTACAATGAGCAGTTCTTC
once	TRBV11-3	TRBD2	TRBJ2-7	CASSLGGEGREQYF	TGTGCCAGCAGCTTAGGAGGGGAGGGCAGGGAGCAGTACTTC
NA	TRBV3-1/TRBV3-2	NA	TRBJ1-1	CASRPGLQNTEAFF	TGTGCCAGCAGACCGGGACTCCAGAACACTGAAGCTTTCTTT
many	TRBV7-8	TRBD1	TRBJ2-7	CASSHGQGGPYEQYF	TGTGCCAGCAGCCACGGACAGGGAGGTCCGTACGAGCAGTACTTC
NA	TRBV12-3/TRBV12-4	NA	TRBJ2-2	CASRPRGSGELFF	TGTGCCAGCAGACCCCGGGGATCCGGGGAGCTGTTTTTT
NA	TRBV6-2/TRBV6-3	TRBD1	TRBJ1-5	CASSFAVAGGVQPQHF	TGTGCCAGCAGTTTTGCGGTGGCAGGGGGCGTTCAGCCCCAGCATTTT
NA	TRBV5-1	NA	TRBJ1-5	CASSLEGGSNQPQHF	TGCGCCAGCAGCTTGGAGGGAGGAAGTAATCAGCCCCAGCATTTT
NA	TRBV7-8	NA	TRBJ1-2	CASSSYRDGYTF	TGTGCCAGCAGCTCATACAGGGATGGCTACACCTTC